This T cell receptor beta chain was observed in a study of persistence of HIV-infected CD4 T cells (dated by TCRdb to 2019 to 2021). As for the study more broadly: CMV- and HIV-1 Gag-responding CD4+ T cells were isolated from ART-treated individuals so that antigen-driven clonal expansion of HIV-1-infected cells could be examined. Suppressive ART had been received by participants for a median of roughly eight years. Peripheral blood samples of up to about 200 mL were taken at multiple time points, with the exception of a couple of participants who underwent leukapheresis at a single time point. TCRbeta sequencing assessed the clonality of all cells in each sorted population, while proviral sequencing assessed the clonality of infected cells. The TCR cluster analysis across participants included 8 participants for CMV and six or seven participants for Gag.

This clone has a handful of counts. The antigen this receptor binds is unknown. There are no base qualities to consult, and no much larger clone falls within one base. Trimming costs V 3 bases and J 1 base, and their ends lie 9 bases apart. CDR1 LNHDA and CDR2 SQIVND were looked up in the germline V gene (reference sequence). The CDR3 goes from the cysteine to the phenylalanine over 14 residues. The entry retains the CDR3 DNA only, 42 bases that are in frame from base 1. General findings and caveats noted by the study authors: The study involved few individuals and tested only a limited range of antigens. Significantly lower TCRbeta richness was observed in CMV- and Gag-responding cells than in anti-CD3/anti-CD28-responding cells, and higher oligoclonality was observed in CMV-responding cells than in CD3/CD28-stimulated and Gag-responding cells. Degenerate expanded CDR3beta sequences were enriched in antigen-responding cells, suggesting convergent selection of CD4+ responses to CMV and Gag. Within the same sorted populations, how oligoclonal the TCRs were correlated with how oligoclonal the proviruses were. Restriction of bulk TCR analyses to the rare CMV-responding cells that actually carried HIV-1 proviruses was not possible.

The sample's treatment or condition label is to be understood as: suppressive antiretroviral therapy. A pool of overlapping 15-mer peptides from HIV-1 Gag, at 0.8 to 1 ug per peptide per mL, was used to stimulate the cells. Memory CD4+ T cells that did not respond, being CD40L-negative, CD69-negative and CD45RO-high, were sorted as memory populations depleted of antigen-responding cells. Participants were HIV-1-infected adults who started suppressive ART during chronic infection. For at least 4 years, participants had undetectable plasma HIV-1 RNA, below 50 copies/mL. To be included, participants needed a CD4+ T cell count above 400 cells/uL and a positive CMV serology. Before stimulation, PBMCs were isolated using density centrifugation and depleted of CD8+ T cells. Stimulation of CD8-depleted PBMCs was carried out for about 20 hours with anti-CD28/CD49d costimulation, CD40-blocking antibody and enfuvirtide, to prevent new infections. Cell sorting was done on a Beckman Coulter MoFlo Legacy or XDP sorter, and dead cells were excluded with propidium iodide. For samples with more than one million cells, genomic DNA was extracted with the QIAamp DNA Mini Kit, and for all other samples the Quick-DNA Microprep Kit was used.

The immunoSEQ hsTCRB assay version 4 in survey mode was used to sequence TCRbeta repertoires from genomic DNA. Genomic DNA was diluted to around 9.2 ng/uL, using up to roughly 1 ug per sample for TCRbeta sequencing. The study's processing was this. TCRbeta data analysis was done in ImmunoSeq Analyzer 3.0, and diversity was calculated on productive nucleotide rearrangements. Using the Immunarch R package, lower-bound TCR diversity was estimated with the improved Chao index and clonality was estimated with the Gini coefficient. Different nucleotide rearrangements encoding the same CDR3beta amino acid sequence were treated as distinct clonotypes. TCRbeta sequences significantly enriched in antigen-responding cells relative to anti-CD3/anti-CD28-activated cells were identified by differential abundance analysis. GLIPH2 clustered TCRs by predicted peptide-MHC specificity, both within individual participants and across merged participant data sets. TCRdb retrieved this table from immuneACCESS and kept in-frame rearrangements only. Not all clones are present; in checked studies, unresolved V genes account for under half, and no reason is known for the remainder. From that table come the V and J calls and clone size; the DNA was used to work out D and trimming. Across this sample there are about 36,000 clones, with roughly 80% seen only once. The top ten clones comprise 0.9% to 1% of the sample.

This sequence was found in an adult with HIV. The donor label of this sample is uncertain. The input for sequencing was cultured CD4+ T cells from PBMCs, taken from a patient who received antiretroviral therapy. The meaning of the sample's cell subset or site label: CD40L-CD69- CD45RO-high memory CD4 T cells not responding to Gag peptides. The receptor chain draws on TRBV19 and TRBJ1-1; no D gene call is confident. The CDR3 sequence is CASSMGASNTEAFF. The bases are TGTGCCAGTAGTATGGGCGCGTCGAACACTGAAGCTTTCTTT.